Listed below are T cell receptor beta chains from one sample, sequenced in a study of cytomegalovirus exposure and HLA in healthy donors. Method: immunoSEQ multiplex PCR; TCRdb's copy keeps in-frame clones and lacks some. The repertoire holds a few hundred thousand clones, with approximately 79% as singletons. Sequenced sample: PBMCs. The receptor source for this set is a girl aged 2 to 10 in good health and CMV-seronegative. Each CDR3 is given with its conserved first and last residue. A D gene is named only where the DNA matches it firmly. Size tells how often a clone was seen (once, few, many) or the class of an expanded clone, and some rows leave it out.

D gene | clone size | J gene | V gene | CDR3 protein | CDR3 DNA
TRBD2 | NA | TRBJ2-7 | TRBV6-6 | CASSYDTRSGSHEQYF | TGTGCCAGCAGTTACGATACTCGCAGCGGGAGTCACGAGCAGTACTTC
TRBD1 | NA | TRBJ2-6 | TRBV7-9 | CASSGRDRGSMAGANVLTF | TGTGCCAGCAGCGGCCGGGACAGGGGATCTATGGCTGGGGCCAACGTCCTGACTTTC
TRBD1 | few | TRBJ2-6 | TRBV10-2 | CASFGQGGSGANVLTF | TGCGCCAGCTTCGGACAGGGTGGCTCTGGGGCCAACGTCCTGACTTTC
TRBD1 | NA | TRBJ2-1 | TRBV14 | CASSQAGTGIYNEQFF | TGTGCCAGCAGCCAGGCCGGGACAGGGATCTACAATGAGCAGTTCTTC
NA | NA | TRBJ1-3 | TRBV6-1 | CASTGGVASGNTIYF | TGTGCCAGCACGGGGGGGGTGGCCTCTGGAAACACCATATATTTT
NA | NA | TRBJ1-5 | TRBV27 | CASKAGEPNQPQHF | TGTGCCAGCAAGGCAGGGGAACCCAATCAGCCCCAGCATTTT
NA | NA | TRBJ1-1 | TRBV6-5 | CASSYSSGLNTEAFF | TGTGCCAGCAGTTACTCGTCAGGGTTGAACACTGAAGCTTTCTTT
TRBD2 | NA | TRBJ2-7 | TRBV25-1 | CASTSPSGSSYEQYF | TGTGCCAGCACCTCCCCCAGCGGGAGCTCCTACGAGCAGTACTTC
TRBD1 | NA | TRBJ1-5 | TRBV10-3 | CAISRQGADQPQHF | TGTGCCATCAGTCGACAGGGGGCCGATCAGCCCCAGCATTTT
NA | few | TRBJ1-1 | TRBV6-6 | CASSTPGHFNTEAFF | TGTGCCAGCAGTACGCCGGGACACTTTAACACTGAAGCTTTCTTT
NA | NA | TRBJ2-1 | TRBV5-6 | CASSPRQGLYNEQFF | TGTGCCAGCAGCCCTAGACAGGGACTCTACAATGAGCAGTTCTTC
NA | NA | TRBJ1-6 | TRBV7-2 | CASSPDSRVFNSPLHF | TGTGCCAGCAGCCCGGACAGTCGGGTCTTTAATTCACCCCTCCACTTT
TRBD1 | NA | TRBJ2-7 | TRBV18 | CASSPGTGGFYEQYF | TGTGCCAGCTCACCGGGGACAGGGGGCTTTTACGAGCAGTACTTC
TRBD1 | NA | TRBJ2-7 | TRBV5-1 | CASSSLQGESEQYF | TGCGCCAGCAGCTCCTTACAGGGGGAATCCGAGCAGTACTTC
NA | NA | TRBJ1-2 | TRBV29-1 | CSVERDGYTF | TGCAGCGTTGAACGGGATGGCTACACCTTC
NA | NA | TRBJ1-1 | TRBV5-1 | CASSLQGQNTEAFF | TGCGCCAGCAGCTTGCAGGGACAGAACACTGAAGCTTTCTTT
NA | NA | TRBJ2-5 | TRBV19 | CASSQLGTFQETQYF | TGTGCCAGTAGTCAACTAGGTACCTTCCAAGAGACCCAGTACTTC
NA | once | TRBJ2-5 | TRBV7-2 | CASSLHETQYF | TGTGCCAGCAGCTTACATGAGACCCAGTACTTC
TRBD1 | few | TRBJ2-4 | TRBV2 | CASSVGTGGDIQYF | TGTGCCAGCAGTGTGGGGACAGGGGGAGACATTCAGTACTTC
TRBD2 | few | TRBJ2-1 | TRBV7-6 | CASSPGGEAGGSQFF | TGTGCCAGCAGCCCGGGAGGGGAAGCGGGCGGATCCCAGTTCTTC
NA | NA | TRBJ2-7 | TRBV12-2 | CASRQPPTSGGPTYEQYF | TGTGCAAGTCGCCAACCGCCGACTAGCGGGGGCCCTACCTACGAGCAGTACTTC
TRBD2 | NA | TRBJ2-3 | TRBV5-4 | CASSSTSAAGDTQYF | TGTGCCAGCAGCTCCACTAGCGCGGCGGGGGATACGCAGTATTTT
NA | NA | TRBJ2-7 | TRBV5-1 | CASSLEGTGSYEQYF | TGCGCCAGCAGCTTGGAGGGTACGGGGAGCTACGAGCAGTACTTC
NA | few | TRBJ2-7 | TRBV5-4 | CASSLQSYEQYF | TGTGCCAGCAGCTTACAGTCCTACGAGCAGTACTTC
NA | once | TRBJ2-5 | TRBV29-1 | CSVRPRLDWETQYF | TGCAGCGTACGCCCAAGACTCGACTGGGAGACCCAGTACTTC
TRBD2 | NA | TRBJ2-7 | TRBV5-5 | CASSLASGSPYEQYF | TGTGCCAGCAGCTTGGCTAGCGGGAGCCCCTACGAGCAGTACTTC
NA | NA | TRBJ2-2 | TRBV6-1 | CASTASLETGELFF | TGTGCCAGCACGGCCAGCCTGGAGACCGGGGAGCTGTTTTTT
TRBD2 | NA | TRBJ2-2 | TRBV7-9 | CASSDSLAGVLGELFF | TGTGCCAGCAGCGATTCACTAGCGGGAGTACTCGGGGAGCTGTTTTTT
TRBD1 | NA | TRBJ2-7 | TRBV5-1 | CASSRGQGELRLEQYF | TGCGCCAGCAGTCGAGGACAGGGGGAACTCCGTCTCGAGCAGTACTTC